Sequencing of this T cell receptor beta chain was carried out in a study of cytomegalovirus exposure and HLA in healthy donors. Study-level information: The Caucasian-associated ancestry cluster held around 81% of more than 350 genotyped donors.

Whole-study results and caveats: Researchers had no immune exposure information except CMV serostatus available. As a later analysis revealed, the rate of TCR association differed by HLA locus, with DRB1 most and HLA-C fewest. Later genetic work tied a missense DCLRE1C variant to beta-chain V and J trimming.

Regarding this clone: Its matching antigen is unknown.

The CDR3 spans 12 residues. The V gene lost 7 bases and the J gene lost 12 bases, with 13 bases spanning the gap. 13 Jbeta primers and 60 Vbeta primers were used for the PCR. Method: immunoSEQ multiplex PCR; TCRdb's copy keeps in-frame clones and lacks some. The table shows 150,000 to 200,000 clones, with around three quarters occurring only once. This TCR was sampled from a woman between 40 and 50 years old in good health and CMV-seronegative. The sample consisted of PBMCs. The chain carries TRBV23-1 and TRBJ1-6; tentatively, D is TRBD1 (5 bases). TRBV23-1 is an ORF; its function is uncertain. For the CDR3, the DNA is TGCGCCAGCAAGGCAGGGTGGGGACCCCTCCACTTT. This codes for CASKAGWGPLHF.